The 20 T cell receptor beta chains below were found in one sample sequenced in a study of blood T cell repertoires in COVID-19. Using immunoSEQ multiplex PCR, the repertoire was profiled, and TCRdb retains in-frame clones only, with some absent. This sample has some 40,000 clones, with around four fifths found just once. The material sequenced was peripheral blood. These receptor sequences come from a woman at least 80 years old with acute or convalescent COVID-19.

The chain couples TRBV11-3 to TRBJ1-1; TRBD1 matches at 8 bases. The CDR3 runs 15 residues. J lost 7 bases, V lost 3 bases, and 10 bases had no gene match. The germline CDR1 and CDR2 sequences are SGHNT and YENEEA. The CDR3: CASSFQAGQGFEAFF. CDR3 nucleotide sequence: TGTGCCAGCAGCTTCCAAGCTGGACAGGGTTTTGAAGCTTTCTTT.

The chain joins TRBV5-1 to TRBJ2-1, with 9 bases matching TRBD2. The J segment lost 16 bases and the V segment lost 4 bases, leaving 6 bases of the junction unmatched. Germline CDR1 SGHRS, CDR2 YFSETQ. This CDR3 spans 11 amino acids. The CDR3 protein is CASSERGVQFF. The CDR3 DNA is TGCGCCAGCAGCGAGCGGGGGGTCCAATTCTTC.

V is TRBV10-3 and J is TRBJ1-2, with TRBD1 matching over 7 bases. From germline, CDR1 is ENHRY and CDR2 SYGVKD. CDR3 length equals 14 residues. J was trimmed by 5 bases and V by 8 bases; bases with no gene match: 11. CDR3 sequence: CAIGTDPLYYGYTF. The DNA of the CDR3 is TGTGCCATCGGGACAGATCCTTTATATTATGGCTACACCTTC.

A single count supports this clone. This rearrangement joins TRBV11-3 to TRBJ2-7; D is perhaps TRBD1 (6 bases). Germline V CDR1 and CDR2: SGHNT, YENEEA. Deletions cut 3 bases from V and 6 bases from J, with 15 bases between. The CDR3 has 14 amino acids. The CDR3 region is CASSLGHPLGEQYF. The CDR3 DNA sequence: TGTGCCAGCAGCTTGGGACACCCTCTTGGCGAGCAGTACTTC.

The V gene is TRBV7-2, the J gene TRBJ2-3; D remains ambiguous. The germline V gene has CDR1 SGHTA and CDR2 FQGNSA. V lost 3 bases, J lost 0 bases, and 7 bases lay in between. This CDR3 is 14 amino acids long. The CDR3 bases are TGTGCCAGCAGCTTTAAGCCGAGCACAGATACGCAGTATTTT. It translates to CASSFKPSTDTQYF.

This clone occurred a few times. CDR3 coding DNA: TGCGCCAGCAGCCAAGATATGCGCGGGGTCTGGAATGAGCAGTTCTTC. Its protein product is CASSQDMRGVWNEQFF. V usage is TRBV4-1 and J usage is TRBJ2-1, with D possibly TRBD2 on 6 matching bases. The V and J ends lost 0 bases and 7 bases respectively, with 16 bases between them. CDR1 is MGHRA, CDR2 YSYEKL, per germline. The CDR3 runs to 16 residues.

V usage is TRBV7-2 and J usage is TRBJ2-3; 8 nucleotides line up with TRBD1. This CDR3 has 15 residues. The germline CDR1 and CDR2 sequences are SGHTA and FQGNSA. V trimming: 5 bases; J trimming: 4 bases; junction bases outside the gene matches: 8. Written as DNA, the CDR3 is TGTGCCAGCAGCCTACAGGGGGGCAATTCAGATACGCAGTATTTT. This sequence encodes CASSLQGGNSDTQYF.

V gene TRBV19 combines with J gene TRBJ1-5; 9 bases agree with TRBD1. After removal of 6 bases from V and 5 bases from J, the junction contained 8 bases not matched to a gene. Per germline, CDR1 LNHDA and CDR2 SQIVND (reference sequence). CDR3 length equals 15 residues. The CDR3 coding sequence is TGTGCCAGTAGGACTACAGGGGGCAGGCATCAGCCCCAGCATTTT. It is translated as CASRTTGGRHQPQHF.

The chain couples TRBV5-1 to TRBJ2-3; 16 nucleotides align to TRBD2. There are 17 residues in the CDR3. Germline V gene sequence: CDR1 SGHRS, CDR2 YFSETQ. The V segment lost 4 bases and the J segment 0 bases; nucleotides outside the gene matches: 2. As DNA, the CDR3 is TGCGCCAGCAGCCGGGGACTAGCGGGGGGGAGCACAGATACGCAGTATTTT. Translating gives CASSRGLAGGSTDTQYF.

The chain links TRBV4-3 to TRBJ1-2; D gene unclear. Germline-derived CDR1 and CDR2 are LGHNA and YSLEER. V shed 2 bases and J shed 0 bases, with 13 bases lying between them. This CDR3 is 16 amino acids long. CDR3 protein: CASSQRHWGANYGYTF. CDR3 DNA sequence: TGCGCCAGCAGCCAACGCCATTGGGGAGCTAACTATGGCTACACCTTC.

CDR3 in amino acids: CASSPDREAYGYTF. The CDR3 region has the DNA TGTGCCAGCTCCCCGGACAGGGAGGCCTATGGCTACACCTTC. The V and J genes are TRBV18 and TRBJ1-2, with 8 bases matching TRBD1. Germline trimming cut 6 bases from V and 4 bases from J; bases unmatched to any gene: 7. The germline CDR1 and CDR2 sequences are KGHSH and LQKENI. This CDR3 is 14 amino acids long.

This chain links TRBV4-1 with TRBJ1-5; the D is unclear. V was clipped by 8 bases and J by 6 bases, with 17 bases between them. The CDR3 is made up of 14 amino acids. CDR1 and CDR2 (germline): MGHRA, YSYEKL. CDR3: CASSPILGSQPQHF. The CDR3 DNA reads as TGCGCCAGCTCCCCAATACTCGGGAGTCAGCCCCAGCATTTT.

In nucleotides, the CDR3 is TGTGCCAGCAGTAATAGACAGGGGAAGGTCTATGGCTACACCTTC. Amino acid sequence: CASSNRQGKVYGYTF. V is TRBV6-2 or TRBV6-3 and J is TRBJ1-2; 8 bases agree with TRBD1. The germline gives CDR1 MNHEY, CDR2 SVGEGT. This CDR3 is built from 15 residues. The J segment lost 4 bases and the V segment lost 5 bases, leaving 9 bases of the junction unmatched.

This clone rates as hyperexpanded (1% or more). This sequence joins TRBV7-2 and TRBJ2-5; D is uncertain. The V gene's germline CDR1 is SGHTA and CDR2 FQGNSA. V was clipped by 4 bases and J by 3 bases, with 12 bases between them. The CDR3 is 14 residues long. The DNA for the CDR3 is TGTGCCAGCAGCTCAAGTATCGGAGAAGAGACCCAGTACTTC. Residues: CASSSSIGEETQYF.

The chain joins TRBV5-6 to TRBJ2-1; D possibly corresponds to TRBD1 (6 bases). Germline values: CDR1 SGHDT, CDR2 YYEEEE. V was shortened by 1 base and J by 6 bases, with 8 bases between the two germline ends. CDR3 length: 13 amino acids. This CDR3 reads CASSLRGFNEQFF. The DNA of the CDR3 is TGTGCCAGCAGCTTGAGGGGGTTCAATGAGCAGTTCTTC.

This clone was counted a single time. The chain uses TRBV6-6 and TRBJ1-1; D is unresolved. In germline, CDR1 is MNHNY, CDR2 SVGAGI (reference sequence). Trimming pared 6 bases from V and 2 bases from J, leaving 10 bases between. The CDR3 runs to 13 residues. CDR3 DNA: TGTGCCAGCAGCCTAGACTTTAACACTGAAGCTTTCTTT. Amino acid sequence: CASSLDFNTEAFF.

This sequence joins TRBV11-3 and TRBJ1-4; D is possibly TRBD1 (5 bases). The CDR3 sequence is 13 residues long. Per germline, CDR1 SGHNT and CDR2 YENEEA. Trimming shortened V by 5 bases and J by 8 bases, and 12 bases separated the two germline ends. CDR3 nucleotides: TGTGCCAGCAGCGCTCTACGGGGGGAAAAACTGTTTTTT. This translates into CASSALRGEKLFF.

The chain joins TRBV30 to TRBJ1-1, with 8 bases identical to TRBD1. Germline V CDR1 and CDR2: GTSNPN, SVGIG (reference sequence). J was trimmed by 6 bases and V by 0 bases; bases with no gene match: 9. CDR3 size: 15 residues. The CDR3 loop is CAWSVLTGGFAEAFF. The CDR3 nucleotides read TGTGCCTGGAGTGTACTTACAGGGGGTTTCGCTGAAGCTTTCTTT.

The V and J genes are TRBV6-5 and TRBJ1-2; TRBD1 matches 9 bases. This CDR3 region has 13 residues. V lost 8 bases and J lost 4; bases outside the gene matches: 5. Looked up from germline, CDR1 is MNHEY and CDR2 is SVGAGI. The CDR3 nucleotides read TGTGCCAGCGGGGACAGGGAAGGCTATGGCTACACCTTC. Encoded protein: CASGDREGYGYTF.

The rearrangement links TRBV4-2 to TRBJ2-5; 12 bases line up with TRBD2. V was clipped by 3 bases and J by 3 bases; unmatched bases: 2. This CDR3 spans 15 amino acids. CDR1 and CDR2 from the germline V gene are LGHNA and YNFKEQ. CDR3 DNA: TGTGCCAGCAGCCAGCGACTAGCGGGGGAAGAGACCCAGTACTTC. Encoded protein: CASSQRLAGEETQYF.